A single sample gave rise to the 16 T cell receptor beta chains below, sequenced in a study of quantifying T cell responses using KT2 cells. Overall study: Reverse transcription used primers in the TCR alpha and beta constant regions.

A single-stranded UMI oligo with SP2 sequence was ligated to cDNA 3' ends. An equimolar mix of RC1.1 and RC1.2 primed the beta chain across TRBC1 and TRBC2. TCRdb processed the UMI-ligation and nested PCR reads anew with MiXCR; each CDR3 protein has one entry. The sample contains about 30,000 distinct CDR3 sequences, 6% to 9.5% of which appear only once. Material for sequencing was PBMCs spiked with cells of the T cell clone KT2. The source of these receptors is a human donor.

This clonotype came up many times. The chain joins TRBV12-3 or TRBV12-4 to TRBJ1-5; 7 nucleotides align to TRBD1. The trim removed 9 bases at V and 4 bases at J, leaving 9 bases unmatched. This CDR3 has 14 amino acids. Here the CDR3 DNA reads TGTGCCAGTTCAAGAGGGACAGCTAATCAGCCCCAGCATTTT. Its protein is CASSRGTANQPQHF.

As regards this clonotype: One end of the junction varies from germline; a read error may be responsible. The CDR3 DNA reads as TGTGTCAGCAGTTTATTTGGGGGCTTGACTGGGGCCAACGTCCTGACTTTC. Its translation: CVSSLFGGLTGANVLTF. The chain carries TRBV11-3 and TRBJ2-6, with D possibly matching TRBD1 (6 bases). The germline V gene has CDR1 SGHNT and CDR2 YENEEA. The CDR3 sequence is 17 residues long.

The CDR3 DNA reads TGTGCCTGGAGTGTCGGGACAGGGACAGAAGCTTTCTTT. Its protein product is CAWSVGTGTEAFF. The chain employs TRBV30 and TRBJ1-1, with 9 bases that match TRBD1. The CDR3 is 13 amino acids. Germline trimming cut 0 bases from V and 8 bases from J; bases unmatched to any gene: 4. The germline CDR1 and CDR2 sequences are GTSNPN and SVGIG (reference sequence).

Many counts were recorded for this clonotype. The rearrangement links TRBV18 to TRBJ2-5; D gene uncertain. V lost 1 base and J lost 2, with 8 bases in between. Germline CDR1 reads KGHSH; CDR2 reads LQKENI. This CDR3 comprises 14 residues. The CDR3 DNA follows: TGTGCCAGCTCACCACGGGCAGGTCAAGAGACCCAGTACTTC. Translation gives CASSPRAGQETQYF.

This clonotype was detected ten times or more. The chain couples TRBV27 to TRBJ1-2, with D hard to call. Germline CDR1 is MNHEY and CDR2 is SMNVEV (reference sequence). This CDR3 contains 15 residues. Trimming removed 6 bases from V and 0 bases from J, with 14 bases in between. Written as DNA, the CDR3 is TGTGCCAGCAGCACCTTCTCGGCAGCTAACTATGGCTACACCTTC. This encodes CASSTFSAANYGYTF.

By sample fraction, this clonotype is medium-sized. The V and J genes are TRBV28 and TRBJ1-1; D unclear. The CDR3 consists of 12 residues. V was trimmed by 5 bases and J by 4 bases, leaving 8 bases between them. Germline lookup yields CDR1 MDHEN and CDR2 SYDVKM. The CDR3 DNA reads TGTGCCAGCAGTCAGGAGACCACTGAAGCTTTCTTT. It encodes CASSQETTEAFF.

J is TRBJ2-1 and V is TRBV18; 9 bases agree with TRBD1. The ends lost 4 bases at V and 8 bases at J; junction bases unmatched: 15. The CDR3 contains 17 residues. Germline lookup yields CDR1 KGHSH and CDR2 LQKENI. The CDR3 DNA reads TGTGCCAGCTCACTTATGACAGGGGGGTCTTTATTCGATGAGCAGTTCTTC. Amino acid sequence: CASSLMTGGSLFDEQFF.

There are a few counts of this clonotype. V usage is TRBV7-9 and J usage is TRBJ1-1; a possible D gene is TRBD1 (6 bases). Germline assignment: CDR1 SEHNR and CDR2 FQNEAQ (reference sequence). The CDR3 is 13 residues long. Trimming pared 3 bases from V and 1 base from J, leaving 6 bases between. The CDR3 nucleotides are TGTGCCAGCAGCTTGACAGGGAACACTGAAGCTTTCTTT. Translation: CASSLTGNTEAFF.

At least ten counts were recorded for this clonotype. This sequence joins TRBV7-8 and TRBJ2-7; 16 bases are shared with TRBD2. The junction had 12 bases not matched to a gene; V was cut back by 3 bases and J by 4 bases. CDR1 is SGHVS and CDR2 is FQNEAQ in the germline V gene. This CDR3 spans 19 amino acids. CDR3 nucleotides: TGTGCCAGCAGCTTCAACCCGGGACTAGCGGGAGGGCCGGTTTACGAGCAGTACTTC. Amino acids: CASSFNPGLAGGPVYEQYF.

The J gene is TRBJ1-1, the V gene TRBV5-1; D is unresolved. The CDR3 spans 15 residues. In germline, CDR1 is SGHRS, CDR2 YFSETQ. V dropped 0 bases and J dropped 4 bases, with 13 bases sitting between them. The CDR3 nucleotides are TGCGCCAGCAGCTTGGGGCTACCGGGGAGCACTGAAGCTTTCTTT. The encoded protein is CASSLGLPGSTEAFF.

This clonotype was detected only a few times. J is TRBJ2-5 and V is TRBV7-8, with 7 bases matching TRBD2. With 6 bases clipped from V and 2 bases from J, the junction kept 9 bases outside the gene matches. This CDR3 is built from 15 residues. Per the germline V gene, CDR1 is SGHVS and CDR2 is FQNEAQ. The chain's CDR3 is CASRAGGRTQETQYF. CDR3 DNA: TGTGCCAGCAGGGCAGGCGGGAGAACACAAGAGACCCAGTACTTC.

The CDR3 protein is CASRPGQGNTGELFF. The CDR3 DNA follows: TGTGCCAGCAGACCCGGACAGGGGAACACCGGGGAGCTGTTTTTT. The rearrangement joins TRBV12-3 or TRBV12-4 to TRBJ2-2, with 8 bases aligning to TRBD1. The junction had 4 bases not matched to a gene; V was cut back by 6 bases and J by 1 base. The CDR3 extends over 15 amino acids.

This clonotype was recorded many times. The chain links TRBV5-8 to TRBJ2-7, with a possible D match to TRBD2 (5 bases). The CDR3 spans 15 residues. CDR1 and CDR2 (germline): SGHTS, YDEGEE. V was cut by 0 bases and J by 1 base, with 11 bases left in between. The CDR3 DNA follows: TGTGCCAGCAGCTTGGTTGGACTTCAATCCTACGAGCAGTACTTC. It is translated as CASSLVGLQSYEQYF.

By proportion, this clonotype is hyperexpanded. This chain connects TRBV11-1 to TRBJ2-1, with D perhaps TRBD2 (5 bases). CDR1 is SGHAT, CDR2 FQDESV, per germline (reference sequence). Trimming stripped 2 bases from V and 9 bases from J, with 17 bases between. This CDR3 comprises 15 residues. Here the CDR3 reads CASSLCPPSYCEQFF. DNA for the CDR3: TGTGCCAGCAGCTTATGTCCCCCTAGCTACTGTGAGCAGTTCTTC.

This clonotype came up a few times. The chain combines TRBV5-1 with TRBJ2-2, with D unclear. CDR3 length: 14 residues. Germline loops: CDR1 SGHRS, CDR2 YFSETQ. V was clipped by 4 bases and J by 2 bases, with 9 bases between them. For the CDR3, the DNA is TGCGCCAGCAGCCTGTGGGGTAACACCGGGGAGCTGTTTTTT. Translated: CASSLWGNTGELFF.

There are a few counts of this clonotype. The V gene is TRBV20-1, the J gene TRBJ1-1; 8 nucleotides line up with TRBD1. Germline trimming cut 7 bases from V and 0 bases from J; bases unmatched to any gene: 7. Germline lookup yields CDR1 DFQATT and CDR2 SNEGSKA (reference sequence). The CDR3 runs 14 residues. The CDR3 DNA sequence: TGCAGTGTTGGGCGGACAGGGCTGAACACTGAAGCTTTCTTT. Its translation is CSVGRTGLNTEAFF.